This TCR beta chain comes out of a study of T-cell memory formation after mild COVID-19. Each CDR3 protein gets one entry after TCRdb re-called the 5' RACE reads with MiXCR. The sample records around 340,000 distinct CDR3 sequences, 15% to 20% being singletons. This clonotype has a handful of counts. Its antigen remains unidentified. Findings and limits, study-wide: CD4+ contracting clones lay mainly in CM and EM, CD8+ ones in EMRA.

Trimming removed 6 bases from V and 5 bases from J; junction bases left unmatched: 9. Germline CDR1 reads SQVTM; CDR2 reads ANQGSEA. The CDR3 is 14 residues long. V is TRBV29-1 and J is TRBJ2-3; 9 bases are shared with TRBD2. Material for sequencing was PBMCs or a T cell subset sorted from them (not recorded which). This sequence originates from a man aged 18 to 29 who had mild COVID-19 (a few samples of this study predate the infection). Cell type and time point are not known. Here the CDR3 DNA reads TGCAGCGTAGGTTTAGCGGGGGCGGGAGATACGCAGTATTTT. This encodes CSVGLAGAGDTQYF.